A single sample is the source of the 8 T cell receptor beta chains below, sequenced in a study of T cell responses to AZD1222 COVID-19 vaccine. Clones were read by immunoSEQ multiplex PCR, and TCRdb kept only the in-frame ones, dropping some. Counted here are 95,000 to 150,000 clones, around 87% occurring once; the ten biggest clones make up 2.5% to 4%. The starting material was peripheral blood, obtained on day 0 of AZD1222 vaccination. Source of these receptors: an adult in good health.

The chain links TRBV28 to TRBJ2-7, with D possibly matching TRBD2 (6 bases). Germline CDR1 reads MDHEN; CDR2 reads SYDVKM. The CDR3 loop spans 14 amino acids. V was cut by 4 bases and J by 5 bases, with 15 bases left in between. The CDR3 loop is CASSYPGVLNEQYF. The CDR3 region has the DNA TGTGCCAGCAGTTATCCGGGAGTTCTGAACGAGCAGTACTTC.

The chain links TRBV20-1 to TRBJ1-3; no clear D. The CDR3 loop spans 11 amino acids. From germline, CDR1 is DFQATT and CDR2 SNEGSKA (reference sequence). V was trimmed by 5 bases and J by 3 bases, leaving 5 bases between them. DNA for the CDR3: TGCAGTGCTTCTCTTGGAAACACCATATATTTT. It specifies CSASLGNTIYF.

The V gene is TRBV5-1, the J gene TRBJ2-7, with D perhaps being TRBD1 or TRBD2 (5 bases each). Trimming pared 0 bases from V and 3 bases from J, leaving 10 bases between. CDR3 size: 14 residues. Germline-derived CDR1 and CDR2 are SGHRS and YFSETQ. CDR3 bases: TGCGCCAGCAGCTTGGCGGGACGGGGCTACGAGCAGTACTTC. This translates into CASSLAGRGYEQYF. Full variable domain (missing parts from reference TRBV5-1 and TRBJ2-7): KAGVTQTPRYLIKTRGQQVTLSCSPISGHRSVSWYQQTPGQGLQFLFEYFSETQRNKGNFPGRFSGRQFSNSRSEMNVSTLELGDSALYLCASSLAGRGYEQYFGPGTRLTVT.

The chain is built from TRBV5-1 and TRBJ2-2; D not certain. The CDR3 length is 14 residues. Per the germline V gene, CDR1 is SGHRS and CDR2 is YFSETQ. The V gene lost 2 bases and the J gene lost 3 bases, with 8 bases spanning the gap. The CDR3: CASSLRAHTGELFF. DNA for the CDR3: TGCGCCAGCAGCTTAAGGGCGCACACCGGGGAGCTGTTTTTT.

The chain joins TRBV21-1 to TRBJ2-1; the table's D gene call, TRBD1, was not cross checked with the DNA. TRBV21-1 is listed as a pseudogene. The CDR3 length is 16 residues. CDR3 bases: TGTGCCAGCAGCAACCCAACAGGGTTTAAAGACAATGAGCAGTTCTTC. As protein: CASSNPTGFKDNEQFF.

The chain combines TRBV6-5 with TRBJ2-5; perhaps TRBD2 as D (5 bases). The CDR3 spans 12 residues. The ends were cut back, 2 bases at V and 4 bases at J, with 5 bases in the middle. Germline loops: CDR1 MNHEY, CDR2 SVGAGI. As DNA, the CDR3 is TGTGCCAGCAGTTACCGGGGAGAGACCCAGTACTTC. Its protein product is CASSYRGETQYF.

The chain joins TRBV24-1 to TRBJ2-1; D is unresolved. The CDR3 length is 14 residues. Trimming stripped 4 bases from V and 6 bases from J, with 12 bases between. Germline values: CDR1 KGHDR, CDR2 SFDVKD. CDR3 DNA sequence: TGTGCCACCAGTGAGTCCCCAGGTACCAATGAGCAGTTCTTC. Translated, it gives CATSESPGTNEQFF.

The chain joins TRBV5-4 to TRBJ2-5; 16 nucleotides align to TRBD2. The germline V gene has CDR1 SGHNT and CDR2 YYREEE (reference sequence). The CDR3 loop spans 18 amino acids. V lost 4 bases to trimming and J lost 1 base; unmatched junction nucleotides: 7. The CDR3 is CASSTGTSGGAAQETQYF. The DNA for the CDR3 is TGTGCCAGCAGCACCGGGACTAGCGGGGGGGCGGCCCAAGAGACCCAGTACTTC.